The present T cell receptor (beta chain) was sequenced within a study of blood T cell repertoires in COVID-19. Across the whole study: Acute and convalescent COVID-19 samples came from the United States, Italy and Spain.

In the authors' workflow: Nucleated cell number was recorded as an estimate derived from reference gene primer amplification. Generated by immunoSEQ multiplex PCR, the TCRdb table keeps only in-frame clones and is missing some. V and J calls plus clone size are reproduced from that table; the DNA served to infer D and trimming. The repertoire holds 310,000 or so clones, more than 70% seen once, with approximately 1.3% in the top ten. CDR3 length equals 14 residues. The V and J ends lost 4 bases and 5 bases respectively, with 11 bases between them. Germline V gene lookup returns CDR1 SNHLY and CDR2 FYNNEI.

The TCR was taken from a woman aged 50 to 65 with acute or convalescent COVID-19. The chain combines TRBV2 with TRBJ1-4; TRBD1 might be the D (6 bases). The material sequenced was peripheral blood. The CDR3 nucleotides are TGTGCCAGCAGTGGGAGTCAGGGGAATGAAAAACTGTTTTTT. It codes for CASSGSQGNEKLFF.